These T cell receptor beta chains were read from a single sample in a study of shared clonotypes between healthy human individuals. TCRdb keeps only in-frame clones here, not all; method: immunoSEQ multiplex PCR. The sample contains millions of clones, approximately 94% of which appear only once. Input material: naive CD8+ T cells from PBMCs. Source of these receptors: a man aged 18 to 35 in good health. Some clones in this sample may be carry-over from other donors' samples. CDR3s include the opening cysteine and the closing phenylalanine or tryptophan. D genes are given only for firm matches. Clone size is shown for a subset of rows, as once, few, many or a class of expanded clone.

v_call	clone_size	d_call	j_call	cdr3_aa	cdr3_nt
TRBV7-9	-	-	TRBJ2-4	CASSDKTSWGRIQYF	TGTGCCAGCAGCGACAAAACTAGCTGGGGGCGGATTCAGTACTTC
TRBV7-9	-	TRBD1	TRBJ1-2	CAPSPAGGDGYTF	TGTGCCCCCTCACCGGCAGGGGGCGATGGCTACACCTTC
TRBV13	once	TRBD2	TRBJ2-3	CASSLGGLAGEGTDTQYF	TGTGCCAGCAGCTTAGGTGGACTAGCGGGTGAGGGGACAGATACGCAGTATTTT
TRBV7-9	-	TRBD2	TRBJ2-1	CASSPATSGRSYEQFF	TGTGCCAGCAGCCCCGCGACTAGCGGGAGGAGCTATGAGCAGTTCTTC
TRBV30	few	TRBD1	TRBJ1-1	CASRQGISNTEAFF	TGTGCCTCCCGACAGGGGATTTCGAACACTGAAGCTTTCTTT
TRBV6-4	-	-	TRBJ2-1	CASSDSGGNLNEQFF	TGTGCCAGCAGTGACTCGGGCGGGAATTTGAATGAGCAGTTCTTC
TRBV9	once	-	TRBJ2-3	CASSGRQGPAVYF	TGTGCCAGCAGCGGCCGCCAAGGACCCGCAGTATATTTT
TRBV6-6	-	-	TRBJ2-3	CAISYGQTYPTDTQYF	TGTGCCATCTCCTACGGACAGACCTACCCCACAGATACGCAGTATTTT
TRBV23-1	-	TRBD2	TRBJ2-7	CARAGVGLPTYEQYF	TGCGCCAGAGCGGGGGTGGGCCTTCCCACCTACGAGCAGTACTTC
TRBV5-1	-	TRBD2	TRBJ2-1	CASRRTSGQSYNEQFF	TGCGCCAGCAGAAGGACTAGCGGCCAGTCCTACAATGAGCAGTTCTTC
TRBV6-1	-	TRBD2	TRBJ2-2	CASSEAGLAGAHGELFF	TGTGCCAGCAGTGAAGCTGGGCTAGCGGGAGCCCACGGGGAGCTGTTTTTT
TRBV9	-	-	TRBJ2-2	CASSVAGSHGELFF	TGTGCCAGCAGCGTAGCCGGGTCTCACGGGGAGCTGTTTTTT
TRBV6-6	-	TRBD2	TRBJ2-3	CASSPLLAGVTDTQYF	TGTGCCAGCAGTCCTCTTCTAGCGGGAGTTACAGATACGCAGTATTTT
TRBV27	-	TRBD1	TRBJ2-1	CASSTPGQDPYNEQFF	TGTGCCAGCAGTACACCGGGACAGGACCCCTACAATGAGCAGTTCTTC
TRBV7-2	-	TRBD2	TRBJ2-2	CASSLGRLAGAGELFF	TGTGCCAGCAGCTTAGGGAGACTAGCGGGAGCCGGGGAGCTGTTTTTT
TRBV6-5	once	-	TRBJ1-1	CASGPGGFF	TGTGCCAGCGGGCCGGGGGGCTTCTTT
TRBV5-1	-	TRBD1	TRBJ1-4	CASSTRQGPEEKLFF	TGCGCCAGCAGCACCAGACAGGGCCCCGAGGAAAAACTGTTTTTT
TRBV9	-	-	TRBJ2-4	CASSGGKNIQYF	TGTGCCAGCAGCGGAGGGAAAAACATTCAGTACTTC
TRBV9	-	-	TRBJ1-1	CASSAGPGRHSAEAFF	TGTGCCAGCAGCGCGGGGCCGGGTCGACATTCTGCTGAAGCTTTCTTT
TRBV2	-	TRBD2	TRBJ2-1	CASSEGGEGLRNEQFF	TGTGCCAGCAGTGAAGGGGGGGAGGGCCTCCGCAATGAGCAGTTCTTC
TRBV4-1	-	TRBD1	TRBJ1-2	CASSQAHVQGAKGYTF	TGCGCCAGCAGCCAAGCACACGTACAGGGGGCTAAAGGCTACACCTTC
TRBV4-1	-	TRBD2	TRBJ2-2	CASSQVGTSGTGELFF	TGCGCCAGCAGCCAAGTAGGGACTAGCGGCACCGGGGAGCTGTTTTTT
TRBV27	-	-	TRBJ2-7	CASSPGRSSYEQYF	TGTGCCAGCAGTCCGGGCCGAAGCTCCTACGAGCAGTACTTC
TRBV2	-	-	TRBJ2-7	CAHQGSYEQYF	TGTGCCCACCAGGGTTCCTACGAGCAGTACTTC
TRBV27	-	-	TRBJ2-7	CASSSAGASYEQYF	TGTGCCAGCAGTTCAGCAGGGGCCTCCTACGAGCAGTACTTC
TRBV27	-	TRBD1	TRBJ1-5	CASSFRTGVAPQHF	TGTGCCAGCAGTTTCCGGACAGGGGTTGCGCCCCAGCATTTT
TRBV5-6	-	TRBD1	TRBJ2-1	CASSAPGQGTYNEQFF	TGTGCCAGCAGCGCCCCGGGACAGGGTACCTACAATGAGCAGTTCTTC
TRBV2	-	-	TRBJ2-3	CASSEIGSATDTQYF	TGTGCCAGCAGTGAAATCGGGAGTGCCACAGATACGCAGTATTTT
TRBV9	-	TRBD2	TRBJ2-7	CASSVGGSGGSGLEQYF	TGTGCCAGCAGCGTAGGAGGTAGCGGGGGGTCCGGGCTCGAGCAGTACTTC
TRBV27	-	TRBD1	TRBJ2-7	CASSPDRGRDEQYF	TGTGCCAGCAGTCCAGACAGGGGGCGAGACGAGCAGTACTTC
TRBV28	-	-	TRBJ1-5	CASSLNAAGAGLQPQHF	TGTGCCAGCAGTTTAAATGCTGCAGGGGCCGGATTGCAGCCCCAGCATTTT
TRBV9	-	-	TRBJ1-4	CASSVGILGSGKLFF	TGTGCCAGCAGCGTCGGTATTCTGGGATCCGGAAAACTGTTTTTT
TRBV28	-	-	TRBJ1-5	CASSLRGLVDQPQHF	TGTGCCAGCAGTTTACGCGGGTTGGTTGATCAGCCCCAGCATTTT
TRBV9	-	TRBD2	TRBJ2-1	CASSVVPSGSDNEQFF	TGTGCCAGCAGCGTAGTCCCCAGCGGGAGTGACAATGAGCAGTTCTTC
TRBV7-8	-	TRBD1	TRBJ2-5	CASSPMDRDKYF	TGTGCCAGCAGCCCGATGGACAGGGACAAGTACTTC
TRBV27	-	-	TRBJ2-1	CASSEWVGLARNEQFF	TGTGCCAGCAGTGAATGGGTGGGGCTAGCGCGCAATGAGCAGTTCTTC
TRBV28	few	-	TRBJ1-5	CASSTGYGQPQHF	TGTGCCAGCAGTACAGGTTATGGCCAGCCCCAGCATTTT
TRBV19	-	TRBD1	TRBJ2-7	CASGGTGAVFEQYF	TGTGCCAGTGGCGGGACAGGGGCGGTCTTCGAGCAGTACTTC
TRBV14	once	-	TRBJ2-7	CASSQVGVVSSYEQYF	TGTGCCAGCAGCCAAGTGGGTGTAGTGAGCTCCTACGAGCAGTACTTC
TRBV11-2	once	TRBD2	TRBJ2-5	CASSLVPAGVRETQYF	TGTGCCAGCAGCTTAGTCCCAGCGGGAGTACGAGAGACCCAGTACTTC
TRBV4-1	-	-	TRBJ1-3	CASSQELGGLLGNTIYF	TGCGCCAGCAGCCAAGAATTAGGCGGTCTGCTTGGAAACACCATATATTTT
TRBV5-6	-	-	TRBJ2-7	CASSLFTSYEQYF	TGTGCCAGCAGCTTGTTCACAAGTTACGAGCAGTACTTC
TRBV14	once	-	TRBJ2-7	CASSPRETYEQYF	TGTGCCAGCAGCCCCAGGGAGACCTACGAGCAGTACTTC
TRBV5-1	-	-	TRBJ2-3	CASSLGQGSTDTQYF	TGCGCCAGCAGCTTGGGGCAGGGGAGCACAGATACGCAGTATTTT
TRBV6-6	-	-	TRBJ2-7	CASSYSDSPIEQYF	TGTGCCAGCAGTTACTCGGACAGCCCTATCGAGCAGTACTTC
TRBV5-1	-	-	TRBJ2-1	CASSLLGGHNEQFF	TGCGCCAGCAGCTTGCTTGGGGGTCACAATGAGCAGTTCTTC
TRBV19	-	-	TRBJ2-1	CASSMRGIYNEQFF	TGTGCCAGTAGTATGAGAGGAATTTACAATGAGCAGTTCTTC
TRBV5-4	-	-	TRBJ2-5	CASSLAYAGSGETQYF	TGTGCCAGCAGCTTGGCCTACGCAGGGTCGGGAGAGACCCAGTACTTC
TRBV5-4	-	-	TRBJ2-5	CASTSPGQETQYF	TGTGCCAGCACCTCCCCGGGACAAGAGACCCAGTACTTC
TRBV2	-	-	TRBJ2-7	CASSPRRGEVKPYEQYF	TGTGCCAGCAGTCCCCGGCGTGGGGAGGTAAAACCCTACGAGCAGTACTTC
TRBV7-9	-	-	TRBJ1-5	CASSADSNQPQHF	TGTGCCAGCAGCGCGGACAGCAATCAGCCCCAGCATTTT
TRBV5-6	-	-	TRBJ1-2	CASRQDGIYGYTF	TGTGCCAGCAGACAAGACGGCATCTATGGCTACACCTTC
TRBV10-3	-	TRBD1	TRBJ1-1	CAIRSQGVNTEAFF	TGTGCCATCAGGTCACAGGGGGTGAACACTGAAGCTTTCTTT
TRBV5-1	-	-	TRBJ1-1	CASRYTSGRIMNTEAFF	TGCGCCAGCAGATATACATCGGGACGGATAATGAACACTGAAGCTTTCTTT
TRBV19	-	TRBD1	TRBJ2-2	CASSLDRGNTGELFF	TGTGCCAGTTCCCTCGACAGGGGGAACACCGGGGAGCTGTTTTTT
TRBV7-2	-	TRBD1	TRBJ2-1	CASSERGPTNEQFF	TGTGCCAGCAGCGAGAGGGGGCCGACTAATGAGCAGTTCTTC
TRBV13	-	-	TRBJ2-7	CASSPQGSGVYEQYF	TGTGCCAGCAGCCCCCAGGGGTCGGGTGTCTACGAGCAGTACTTC
TRBV29-1	-	-	TRBJ1-3	CSVRTAGNTIYF	TGCAGCGTTAGGACAGCTGGAAACACCATATATTTT
TRBV19	-	-	TRBJ2-7	CASSQDAVFYEQYF	TGTGCCAGTAGTCAAGACGCGGTCTTCTACGAGCAGTACTTC
TRBV11-2	-	-	TRBJ2-7	CASSPGSSYEQYF	TGTGCCAGCAGCCCTGGCAGCTCCTACGAGCAGTACTTC